These 18 T cell receptor beta chains were sequenced from one sample in a study of blood T cell repertoires in COVID-19. Repertoires were generated with immunoSEQ multiplex PCR, while TCRdb's copy carries only in-frame clones and drops some. The data contain tens of thousands of clones, 84% of them singletons. The source material was peripheral blood. Receptor source: a human donor in a cohort sampled during active COVID-19.

The table lists this clone with a few counts. The chain employs TRBV5-1 and TRBJ1-2; D gene unclear. The ends were cut back, 4 bases at V and 3 bases at J, with 19 bases in the middle. Germline V gene sequence: CDR1 SGHRS, CDR2 YFSETQ. The CDR3 runs 16 residues. CDR3 nucleotide sequence: TGCGCCAGCAGCACTGAAATCTGGGCTTCGGACTATGGCTACACCTTC. As protein: CASSTEIWASDYGYTF.

CDR3 in amino acids: CASSSLTGELFF. The CDR3 region has the DNA TGTGCCAGTAGTTCCTTGACCGGGGAGCTGTTTTTT. J is TRBJ2-2 and V is TRBV19; D gene ambiguous. V lost 5 bases and J lost 5, with 6 bases in between. Germline V gives CDR1 LNHDA, CDR2 SQIVND (reference sequence). CDR3 length: 12 amino acids.

CDR3 residues: CASTAGAPPTYGYTF. The DNA for the CDR3 is TGCGCCAGCACGGCAGGGGCCCCACCGACCTATGGCTACACCTTC. This rearrangement joins TRBV5-1 to TRBJ1-2, with D perhaps matching TRBD1 (6 bases). There are 15 residues in the CDR3. The germline V and J ends were trimmed by 6 bases and 4 bases, with 19 bases remaining between them. CDR1 and CDR2 from the germline V gene are SGHRS and YFSETQ.

The chain combines TRBV28 with TRBJ1-5, with D perhaps TRBD1 (5 bases). V lost 3 bases and J lost 3, with 18 bases in between. Germline V CDR1 and CDR2: MDHEN, SYDVKM. This CDR3 has 17 residues. The CDR3 DNA sequence: TGTGCCAGCAGTTTCCAGATTGTGTCGACAGACAATCAGCCCCAGCATTTT. It encodes CASSFQIVSTDNQPQHF. Full variable domain (rest looked up from reference TRBV28 and TRBJ1-5): DVKVTQSSRYLVKRTGEKVFLECVQDMDHENMFWYRQDPGLGLRLIYFSYDVKMKEKGDIPEGYSVSREKKERFSLILESASTNQTSMYLCASSFQIVSTDNQPQHFGDGTRLSIL.

This chain connects TRBV12-3 or TRBV12-4 to TRBJ2-2, with D perhaps TRBD2 (6 bases). The CDR3 length is 13 residues. V was shortened by 6 bases and J by 3 bases, with 8 bases between the two germline ends. The chain's CDR3 is CASSRGYTGELFF. The DNA of the CDR3 is TGTGCCAGCAGCCGGGGGTACACCGGGGAGCTGTTTTTT.

This clone was counted once. V usage is TRBV18 and J usage is TRBJ2-7; 14 positions match TRBD2. Per germline, CDR1 KGHSH and CDR2 LQKENI. The CDR3 length is 15 residues. The V and J ends lost 4 bases and 7 bases, in that order; junction bases with no gene match: 6. The CDR3 sequence is CASSRRTSGGYEQYF. Written as DNA, the CDR3 is TGTGCCAGCTCACGCAGGACTAGCGGGGGGTATGAGCAGTACTTC.

V gene TRBV5-8 combines with J gene TRBJ1-4; TRBD1 matches 9 bases. In germline, CDR1 is SGHTS, CDR2 YDEGEE. The V segment lost 2 bases and the J segment 3 bases; nucleotides outside the gene matches: 2. CDR3 length: 15 residues. CDR3 residues: CASSLQGASNEKLFF. The DNA of the CDR3 is TGTGCCAGCAGCTTACAGGGGGCGTCTAATGAAAAACTGTTTTTT.

The chain carries TRBV29-1 and TRBJ2-1, with TRBD1 matching over 7 bases. V lost 3 bases and J lost 4; bases outside the gene matches: 6. Germline lookup yields CDR1 SQVTM and CDR2 ANQGSEA. This CDR3 is 14 amino acids long. CDR3: CSVDRQGVYNEQFF. The DNA of the CDR3 is TGCAGCGTTGACCGGCAGGGGGTTTACAATGAGCAGTTCTTC.

The rearrangement joins TRBV9 to TRBJ1-2, with 7 bases matching TRBD1. The J segment lost 8 bases and the V segment lost 1 base, leaving 8 bases of the junction unmatched. CDR1 and CDR2 from the germline V gene are SGDLS and YYNGEE. The CDR3 has 14 residues. The CDR3: CASSVNDRVGGYTF. The CDR3, as DNA: TGTGCCAGCAGCGTAAACGACAGGGTGGGCGGCTACACCTTC.

The table lists this clone with a count of one. The rearrangement links TRBV4-1 to TRBJ2-4; TRBD1 might be the D (6 bases). Trimming removed 0 bases at V and 0 bases at J, with 9 bases between. The CDR3 loop spans 16 amino acids. The V gene's germline CDR1 is MGHRA and CDR2 YSYEKL. CDR3 in DNA: TGCGCCAGCAGCCAAGATCAGGGGATAGCCAAAAACATTCAGTACTTC. It is translated as CASSQDQGIAKNIQYF.

This chain joins TRBV2 and TRBJ1-1, with TRBD1 as a possible D gene (5 bases). CDR1 is SNHLY, CDR2 FYNNEI, per germline. Trimming removed 5 bases at V and 4 bases at J, with 14 bases between. The CDR3 totals 14 residues. The CDR3 nucleotides read TGTGCCAGCAGTCGACTCAGGGTACGCACTGAAGCTTTCTTT. Its translation is CASSRLRVRTEAFF. The entire variable domain, with the rest obtained from reference TRBV2 and TRBJ1-1, is as follows: EPEVTQTPSHQVTQMGQEVILRCVPISNHLYFYWYRQILGQKVEFLVSFYNNEISEKSEIFDDQFSVERPDGSNFTLKIRSTKLEDSAMYFCASSRLRVRTEAFFGQGTRLTVV.

The chain couples TRBV6-5 to TRBJ1-4; possibly TRBD1 for D (6 bases). Trimming shortened V by 2 bases and J by 6 bases, and 16 bases separated the two germline ends. CDR3 length: 16 amino acids. Germline lookup yields CDR1 MNHEY and CDR2 SVGAGI. For the CDR3, the DNA is TGTGCCAGCAGTTACGACCTACAGGGAGCGGATGAAAAACTGTTTTTT. Protein: CASSYDLQGADEKLFF.

The V call is TRBV7-9, the J call TRBJ2-1; D possibly corresponds to TRBD2 (5 bases). Germline values: CDR1 SEHNR, CDR2 FQNEAQ (reference sequence). The CDR3 is 11 residues long. The germline V and J ends were trimmed by 11 bases and 9 bases, with 14 bases remaining between them. CDR3 bases: TGTGCCGGGTGGAGGTTGAGTGAGCAGTTCTTC. Residues: CAGWRLSEQFF.

This clone was observed once. The CDR3 sequence: CASSLQGKYADTQYF. CDR3 DNA sequence: TGTGCCAGCAGTTTACAGGGGAAATACGCAGATACGCAGTATTTT. The chain couples TRBV28 to TRBJ2-3, with D possibly being TRBD1 (6 bases). Germline CDR1 is MDHEN and CDR2 is SYDVKM. This CDR3 region has 15 residues. The V and J ends lost 2 bases and 4 bases respectively, with 13 bases between them. The whole variable domain, filled in from reference TRBV28 and TRBJ2-3, reads DVKVTQSSRYLVKRTGEKVFLECVQDMDHENMFWYRQDPGLGLRLIYFSYDVKMKEKGDIPEGYSVSREKKERFSLILESASTNQTSMYLCASSLQGKYADTQYFGPGTRLTVL.

This chain links TRBV5-1 with TRBJ2-5; TRBD2 aligns across 8 bases. The CDR3 extends over 16 amino acids. V lost 4 bases, J lost 5 bases, and 13 bases stayed unmatched. Germline V gene sequence: CDR1 SGHRS, CDR2 YFSETQ. The CDR3 nucleotides read TGCGCCAGCAGCCGAAACGGAGCGGGAGTGGCGGAGACCCAGTACTTC. Translation: CASSRNGAGVAETQYF.

Remarks on this clone: The sample has other DNA sequences that encode this CDR3 too. V is TRBV12-3 or TRBV12-4 and J is TRBJ2-7; D gene unclear. V lost 6 bases to trimming and J lost 4 bases, with 7 bases between them. The CDR3 sequence is 11 residues long. The CDR3 DNA reads TGTGCCAGCAGCTCCTCGTACGAGCAGTACTTC. Its translation is CASSSSYEQYF.

With respect to this clone: At the DNA level, this CDR3 is encoded by other sequences in the same sample as well. This chain uses TRBV20-1 with TRBJ2-7; a possible D gene is TRBD1 (5 bases). The CDR3 is 11 amino acids. V was cut by 2 bases and J by 5 bases, with 7 bases left in between. CDR1 and CDR2 from the germline V gene are DFQATT and SNEGSKA (reference sequence). The DNA of the CDR3 is TGCAGTGCTAGATCAGGGCACGAGCAGTACTTC. Amino acids: CSARSGHEQYF.

The chain uses TRBV29-1 and TRBJ2-3; no firm D call. CDR3 length: 12 residues. CDR1 is SQVTM and CDR2 is ANQGSEA in the germline V gene. V lost 1 base to trimming and J lost 3 bases, with 5 bases between them. The CDR3 DNA is TGCAGCGTTGAAGCCGGGACAGATACGCAGTATTTT. Protein product: CSVEAGTDTQYF.